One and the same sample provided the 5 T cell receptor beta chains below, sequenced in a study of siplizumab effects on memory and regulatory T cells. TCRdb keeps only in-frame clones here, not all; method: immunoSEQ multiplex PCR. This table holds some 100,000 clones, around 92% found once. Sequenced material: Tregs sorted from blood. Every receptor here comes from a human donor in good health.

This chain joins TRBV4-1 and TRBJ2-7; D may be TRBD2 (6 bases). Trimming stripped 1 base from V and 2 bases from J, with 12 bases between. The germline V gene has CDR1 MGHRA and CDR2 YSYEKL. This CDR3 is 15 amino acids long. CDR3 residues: CASSQGALATYEQYF. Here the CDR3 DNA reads TGCGCCAGCAGCCAAGGAGCACTAGCTACCTACGAGCAGTACTTC.

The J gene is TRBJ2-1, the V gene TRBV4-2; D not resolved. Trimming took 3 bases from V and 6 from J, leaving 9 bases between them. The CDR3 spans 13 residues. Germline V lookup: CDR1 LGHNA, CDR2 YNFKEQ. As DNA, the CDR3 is TGTGCCAGCAGCCACCCAAAGCGCAATGAGCAGTTCTTC. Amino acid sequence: CASSHPKRNEQFF.

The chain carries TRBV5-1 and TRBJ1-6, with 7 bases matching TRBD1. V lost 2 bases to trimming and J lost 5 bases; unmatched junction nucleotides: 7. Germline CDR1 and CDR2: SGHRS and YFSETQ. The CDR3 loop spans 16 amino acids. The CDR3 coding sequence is TGCGCCAGCAGCTTAGACAGGGTGGAAAATAATTCACCCCTCCACTTT. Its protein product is CASSLDRVENNSPLHF.

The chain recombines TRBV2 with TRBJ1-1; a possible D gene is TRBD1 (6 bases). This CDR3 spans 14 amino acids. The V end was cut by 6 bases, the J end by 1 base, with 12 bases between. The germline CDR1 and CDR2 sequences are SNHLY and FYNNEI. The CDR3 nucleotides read TGTGCCAGCAGAAACAGGGAGACGAACACTGAAGCTTTCTTT. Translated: CASRNRETNTEAFF.

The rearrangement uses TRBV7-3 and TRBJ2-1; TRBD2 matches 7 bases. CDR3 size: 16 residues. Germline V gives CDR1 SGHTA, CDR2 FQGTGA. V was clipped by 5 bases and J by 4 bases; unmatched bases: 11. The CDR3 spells CASSTLPGGRYNEQFF. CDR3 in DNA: TGTGCCAGCAGCACACTACCTGGCGGGAGATACAATGAGCAGTTCTTC.